These T cell receptor beta chains were read from a single sample in a study of blood T cell repertoires in COVID-19. The method was immunoSEQ multiplex PCR; TCRdb's version includes in-frame clones alone and lacks a portion of them. This table has fewer than 200,000 clones, around 82% appearing once. The sequencing input was peripheral blood. These TCRs come from a man aged 55 to 70 who had recovered from COVID-19. The CDR3 runs from the conserved cysteine through the conserved F or W. Each record gives: CDR3 protein, CDR3 DNA, V gene, J gene, clone size, D gene. D genes are given only for firm matches. Clone size is stated in some rows and not others, as once, few, many or a class when expanded.

cdr3_aa: CASSRDSSTDTQYF; cdr3_nt: TGTGCCAGCAGCCGCGACAGTAGCACAGATACGCAGTATTTT; v_call: TRBV7-9; j_call: TRBJ2-3; clone_size: .; d_call: .
cdr3_aa: CASSSFGTESPLHF; cdr3_nt: TGCGCCAGCAGCTCGTTCGGGACAGAATCACCCCTCCACTTT; v_call: TRBV5-1; j_call: TRBJ1-6; clone_size: .; d_call: TRBD1
cdr3_aa: CAISESTVVTDTQYF; cdr3_nt: TGTGCCATCAGTGAGTCAACTGTAGTCACAGATACGCAGTATTTT; v_call: TRBV10-3; j_call: TRBJ2-3; clone_size: .; d_call: .
cdr3_aa: CASSPTGTSGGATDTQYF; cdr3_nt: TGCGCCAGCAGCCCGACCGGGACTAGCGGGGGGGCAACAGATACGCAGTATTTT; v_call: TRBV4-1; j_call: TRBJ2-3; clone_size: .; d_call: TRBD2
cdr3_aa: CASSQDSGGYTF; cdr3_nt: TGTGCCAGCAGCCAGGACAGCGGAGGCTACACCTTC; v_call: TRBV3-1/TRBV3-2; j_call: TRBJ1-2; clone_size: .; d_call: .
cdr3_aa: CASSLARASGGAPGTQYF; cdr3_nt: TGTGCCAGCAGCTTAGCGCGGGCTAGCGGGGGGGCTCCAGGGACCCAGTACTTC; v_call: TRBV7-8; j_call: TRBJ2-5; clone_size: .; d_call: TRBD2
cdr3_aa: CASTRTSGGDDTQYF; cdr3_nt: TGTGCCAGCACCCGGACTAGCGGGGGGGATGATACGCAGTATTTT; v_call: TRBV6-5; j_call: TRBJ2-3; clone_size: .; d_call: TRBD2
cdr3_aa: CASSSDRMNTEAFF; cdr3_nt: TGCGCCAGCAGCTCCGACAGAATGAACACTGAAGCTTTCTTT; v_call: TRBV5-1; j_call: TRBJ1-1; clone_size: .; d_call: .
cdr3_aa: CASRGPHTGELFF; cdr3_nt: TGCGCCAGCAGGGGGCCCCACACCGGGGAGCTGTTTTTT; v_call: TRBV5-1; j_call: TRBJ2-2; clone_size: once; d_call: .
cdr3_aa: CASSLLLSGANVLTF; cdr3_nt: TGTGCCAGCAGTTTACTGCTCTCTGGGGCCAACGTCCTGACTTTC; v_call: TRBV6-6; j_call: TRBJ2-6; clone_size: .; d_call: .
cdr3_aa: CASSLEGYRGYSTEAFF; cdr3_nt: TGCGCCAGCAGCTTGGAGGGTTACAGGGGGTATAGCACTGAAGCTTTCTTT; v_call: TRBV5-1; j_call: TRBJ1-1; clone_size: once; d_call: TRBD1
cdr3_aa: CATQPGQGGETQYF; cdr3_nt: TGCGCCACCCAGCCGGGACAGGGTGGAGAGACCCAGTACTTC; v_call: TRBV5-1; j_call: TRBJ2-5; clone_size: .; d_call: TRBD1
cdr3_aa: CASTNRGRDTEAFF; cdr3_nt: TGTGCCAGTACCAACAGGGGAAGGGACACTGAAGCTTTCTTT; v_call: TRBV19; j_call: TRBJ1-1; clone_size: .; d_call: TRBD1
cdr3_aa: CASNRGEEGNEQFF; cdr3_nt: TGTGCCAGCAATAGGGGCGAGGAAGGCAATGAGCAGTTCTTC; v_call: TRBV6-5; j_call: TRBJ2-1; clone_size: .; d_call: .
cdr3_aa: CASSLVVEQFF; cdr3_nt: TGTGCCAGCAGCTTGGTCGTGGAGCAGTTCTTC; v_call: TRBV5-6; j_call: TRBJ2-1; clone_size: .; d_call: .
cdr3_aa: CASSPSTDTQYF; cdr3_nt: TGTGCCAGCAGCCCTAGCACAGATACGCAGTATTTT; v_call: TRBV3-1/TRBV3-2; j_call: TRBJ2-3; clone_size: once; d_call: .
cdr3_aa: CASSQEEDSGNTIYF; cdr3_nt: TGTGCCAGCAGCCAAGAAGAGGACTCTGGAAACACCATATATTTT; v_call: TRBV3-1/TRBV3-2; j_call: TRBJ1-3; clone_size: .; d_call: .
cdr3_aa: CSVAPSGGAQISTDTQYF; cdr3_nt: TGCAGCGTTGCTCCTAGCGGGGGGGCCCAAATTAGCACAGATACGCAGTATTTT; v_call: TRBV29-1; j_call: TRBJ2-3; clone_size: .; d_call: TRBD2
cdr3_aa: CASSPDSASSYEQYF; cdr3_nt: TGTGCCAGCAGTCCGGACAGCGCTAGCTCCTACGAGCAGTACTTC; v_call: TRBV7-9; j_call: TRBJ2-7; clone_size: .; d_call: .
cdr3_aa: CASSLRDRGANEQFF; cdr3_nt: TGCGCCAGCAGCCTCCGGGACAGGGGGGCCAATGAGCAGTTCTTC; v_call: TRBV5-1; j_call: TRBJ2-1; clone_size: .; d_call: TRBD1
cdr3_aa: CASSEQAGYQETQYF; cdr3_nt: TGCGCCAGCAGTGAGCAAGCAGGGTACCAAGAGACCCAGTACTTC; v_call: TRBV10-2; j_call: TRBJ2-5; clone_size: .; d_call: .
cdr3_aa: CASSIREGGNEQFF; cdr3_nt: TGTGCCAGTAGTATTCGAGAGGGAGGCAATGAGCAGTTCTTC; v_call: TRBV19; j_call: TRBJ2-1; clone_size: once; d_call: .
cdr3_aa: CASSQVRGIDEQFF; cdr3_nt: TGCGCCAGCAGCCAAGTACGCGGAATCGATGAGCAGTTCTTC; v_call: TRBV4-3; j_call: TRBJ2-1; clone_size: .; d_call: .
cdr3_aa: CASSIIAGEENIQYF; cdr3_nt: TGTGCCAGCAGCATAATAGCGGGGGAGGAGAACATTCAGTACTTC; v_call: TRBV7-2; j_call: TRBJ2-4; clone_size: once; d_call: TRBD2
cdr3_aa: CASSFTPLAGGSTDTQYF; cdr3_nt: TGCGCCAGCAGCTTCACCCCACTGGCGGGGGGGTCCACAGATACGCAGTATTTT; v_call: TRBV5-1; j_call: TRBJ2-3; clone_size: .; d_call: TRBD2
cdr3_aa: CASSLVTSVGETQYF; cdr3_nt: TGCGCCAGCAGCTTGGTGACTAGCGTGGGCGAGACCCAGTACTTC; v_call: TRBV5-1; j_call: TRBJ2-5; clone_size: .; d_call: TRBD2
cdr3_aa: CAISPGNSPLHF; cdr3_nt: TGTGCCATCAGCCCCGGGAACTCACCCCTCCACTTT; v_call: TRBV10-3; j_call: TRBJ1-6; clone_size: .; d_call: .
cdr3_aa: CASSFGGSGWTEAFF; cdr3_nt: TGTGCCAGCAGTTTTGGCGGTTCGGGTTGGACTGAAGCTTTCTTT; v_call: TRBV27; j_call: TRBJ1-1; clone_size: .; d_call: .
cdr3_aa: CASSIPHSLTGDGYTF; cdr3_nt: TGTGCCAGTAGTATTCCCCACTCTTTGACAGGGGACGGCTACACCTTC; v_call: TRBV19; j_call: TRBJ1-2; clone_size: .; d_call: TRBD1
cdr3_aa: CASSQAWGLAGSSGEQFF; cdr3_nt: TGTGCCAGCAGCCAAGCGTGGGGACTAGCGGGCTCCTCGGGTGAGCAGTTCTTC; v_call: TRBV3-1/TRBV3-2; j_call: TRBJ2-1; clone_size: .; d_call: TRBD2
cdr3_aa: CASSLTAASSGYEQYF; cdr3_nt: TGTGCCAGCAGCTTAACCGCGGCTAGCAGTGGTTACGAGCAGTACTTC; v_call: TRBV7-3; j_call: TRBJ2-7; clone_size: .; d_call: .
cdr3_aa: CASSFAPSSTDTQYF; cdr3_nt: TGTGCCAGCAGTTTTGCGCCTTCTAGCACAGATACGCAGTATTTT; v_call: TRBV27; j_call: TRBJ2-3; clone_size: .; d_call: .
cdr3_aa: CASSPGGQNNEQFF; cdr3_nt: TGTGCCAGCAGCCCCGGGGGACAGAACAATGAGCAGTTCTTC; v_call: TRBV11-3; j_call: TRBJ2-1; clone_size: .; d_call: .
cdr3_aa: CASSIPPGTGIHEQYF; cdr3_nt: TGTGCCAGTAGTATCCCCCCTGGGACAGGGATCCACGAGCAGTACTTC; v_call: TRBV19; j_call: TRBJ2-7; clone_size: .; d_call: TRBD1
cdr3_aa: CASTSENTYGYTF; cdr3_nt: TGTGCCAGCACTTCCGAGAATACCTATGGCTACACCTTC; v_call: TRBV6-5; j_call: TRBJ1-2; clone_size: .; d_call: .
cdr3_aa: CASRPPRTGQGDEKLFF; cdr3_nt: TGTGCCAGCAGACCACCGCGGACCGGACAGGGTGATGAAAAACTGTTTTTT; v_call: TRBV7-9; j_call: TRBJ1-4; clone_size: once; d_call: TRBD1
cdr3_aa: CASSFRVGTGELFF; cdr3_nt: TGTGCCAGCAGCTTCAGGGTGGGCACCGGGGAGCTGTTTTTT; v_call: TRBV5-8; j_call: TRBJ2-2; clone_size: once; d_call: .
cdr3_aa: CASRAAQGKAFF; cdr3_nt: TGTGCCAGCAGAGCAGCACAGGGGAAAGCTTTCTTT; v_call: TRBV6-4; j_call: TRBJ1-1; clone_size: .; d_call: TRBD1
cdr3_aa: CASSLLGGYGYTF; cdr3_nt: TGTGCCAGCAGCTTATTAGGGGGCTATGGCTACACCTTC; v_call: TRBV5-4; j_call: TRBJ1-2; clone_size: .; d_call: .
cdr3_aa: CASSYPRGHTEAFF; cdr3_nt: TGTGCCAGCAGTTACCCTAGGGGGCACACTGAAGCTTTCTTT; v_call: TRBV6-6; j_call: TRBJ1-1; clone_size: few; d_call: TRBD1
cdr3_aa: CAISDRGDRETQYF; cdr3_nt: TGTGCCATCTCGGACAGGGGGGATAGGGAGACCCAGTACTTC; v_call: TRBV10-3; j_call: TRBJ2-5; clone_size: .; d_call: TRBD1
cdr3_aa: CASSLGQGGTGELFF; cdr3_nt: TGTGCCAGCAGCTTGGGACAGGGAGGCACCGGGGAGCTGTTTTTT; v_call: TRBV5-6; j_call: TRBJ2-2; clone_size: few; d_call: .
cdr3_aa: CSVLPQLGETQYF; cdr3_nt: TGCAGCGTTCTCCCTCAGCTAGGAGAGACCCAGTACTTC; v_call: TRBV29-1; j_call: TRBJ2-5; clone_size: .; d_call: .
cdr3_aa: CASSIGGASFNYGYTF; cdr3_nt: TGTGCCAGCAGTATCGGGGGGGCTTCCTTCAACTATGGCTACACCTTC; v_call: TRBV6-6; j_call: TRBJ1-2; clone_size: .; d_call: .
cdr3_aa: CASSQVAYQGGTGGYTEAFF; cdr3_nt: TGTGCCAGCAGCCAAGTGGCCTACCAAGGAGGGACAGGGGGCTACACTGAAGCTTTCTTT; v_call: TRBV4-2; j_call: TRBJ1-1; clone_size: .; d_call: TRBD1
cdr3_aa: CASSVDRGSYGYTF; cdr3_nt: TGTGCCAGCAGCGTAGATAGAGGCAGCTATGGCTACACCTTC; v_call: TRBV9; j_call: TRBJ1-2; clone_size: .; d_call: .
cdr3_aa: CASTSGGPTDTQYF; cdr3_nt: TGCGCCAGCACCTCAGGGGGGCCCACAGATACGCAGTATTTT; v_call: TRBV4-1; j_call: TRBJ2-3; clone_size: .; d_call: .
cdr3_aa: CASSDADRSNQPQHF; cdr3_nt: TGTGCCAGCAGTGATGCGGATCGTAGCAATCAGCCCCAGCATTTT; v_call: TRBV2; j_call: TRBJ1-5; clone_size: many; d_call: .
cdr3_aa: CASSLGSGENSPLHF; cdr3_nt: TGCGCCAGCAGCTTGGGATCAGGGGAGAATTCACCCCTCCACTTT; v_call: TRBV5-1; j_call: TRBJ1-6; clone_size: .; d_call: .
cdr3_aa: CATSRGPGSSTEAFF; cdr3_nt: TGTGCCACCAGCAGAGGCCCGGGGAGCAGCACTGAAGCTTTCTTT; v_call: TRBV15; j_call: TRBJ1-1; clone_size: .; d_call: .
cdr3_aa: CASSPDRGAYNEQFF; cdr3_nt: TGTGCCAGCAGCCCGGACAGGGGGGCCTACAATGAGCAGTTCTTC; v_call: TRBV7-3; j_call: TRBJ2-1; clone_size: .; d_call: TRBD1